This T cell receptor beta chain was captured in a study of OX40 agonist ivuxolimab in advanced cancers. Data came from immunoSEQ multiplex PCR; TCRdb stores just in-frame clones and leaves some out. The table has under 85,000 clones, around 89% seen once. This CDR3 has 13 residues. CDR1 and CDR2 (germline): MNHEY, SMNVEV (reference sequence). Between the trimmed V and J ends, which lost 6 bases and 5 bases, there was a span of 11 bases. The chain recombines TRBV27 with TRBJ1-5; D possibly corresponds to TRBD1 (6 bases). The source was CD4+ or CD8+ T cells sorted from blood, collected in a trial of the OX40 agonist ivuxolimab. The source is an adult with an advanced solid tumor such as melanoma, head and neck, liver or kidney cancer. CDR3 in amino acids: CASRGGQYQPQHF. Written as DNA, the CDR3 is TGTGCCAGCAGGGGGGGGCAATATCAGCCCCAGCATTTT.